This T cell receptor beta chain was obtained from a study of blood T cell repertoires in COVID-19. V dropped 4 bases and J dropped 2; count of bases not matched to a gene: 8. Looked up from germline, CDR1 is SGHDT and CDR2 is YYEEEE. The CDR3 runs 15 residues. Original processing methods: Researchers report that nucleated cell counts were estimated from reference gene primer amplification. Assay: immunoSEQ multiplex PCR; the TCRdb copy retains only in-frame clones and omits some. V and J calls and clone size come straight from that table; D and trimming were deduced from the DNA. Of about 280,000 clones listed, about 80% are singletons.

Specimen: peripheral blood. The sequence was collected from a woman in her forties or fifties who had recovered from COVID-19. The V and J genes are TRBV5-6 and TRBJ1-2; 7 bases match TRBD1. CDR3 DNA sequence: TGTGCCAGCAGCCTCAACAGGGGACGGAACTATGGCTACACCTTC. Protein: CASSLNRGRNYGYTF.